This is a list of T cell receptor beta chains from one sample in a study of regulatory T cells in long-lasting Graves disease. A single record per CDR3 protein comes from TCRdb applying MiXCR to the multiplex PCR reads. There are about 370,000 distinct CDR3 sequences in the sample; roughly a sixth occur only once, and 20% to 25% lies in the top ten. Sequenced material: peripheral blood mononuclear cells (PBMCs), taken at new diagnosis, from a patient treated with antithyroid drugs. The receptors here all came from a female donor with Graves disease. The CDR3 runs from the conserved cysteine through the conserved F or W. The order of the fields is CDR3 length, V gene, J gene, CDR3 protein.

CDR3 length: 15
V gene: TRBV27
J gene: TRBJ1-1
CDR3 protein: CASSPRQGILTEAFF

CDR3 length: 16
V gene: TRBV20-1
J gene: TRBJ1-5
CDR3 protein: CSARDPTTGSNQPQHF

CDR3 length: 15
V gene: TRBV4-1
J gene: TRBJ2-2
CDR3 protein: CASSHSGGATGELFF

CDR3 length: 14
V gene: TRBV28
J gene: TRBJ2-6
CDR3 protein: CASSGRTGANVLTF

CDR3 length: 14
V gene: TRBV27
J gene: TRBJ2-7
CDR3 protein: CASSLMGSNNEQYF

CDR3 length: 15
V gene: TRBV6-1
J gene: TRBJ2-7
CDR3 protein: CASGFGVTGSYEQYF

CDR3 length: 13
V gene: TRBV28
J gene: TRBJ2-7
CDR3 protein: CASSFRGTYEQYF

CDR3 length: 14
V gene: TRBV12-3/TRBV12-4
J gene: TRBJ2-7
CDR3 protein: CASLLSGQGAEQYF

CDR3 length: 14
V gene: TRBV7-3
J gene: TRBJ2-5
CDR3 protein: CASSLVGDQETQYF

CDR3 length: 13
V gene: TRBV2
J gene: TRBJ1-5
CDR3 protein: CASRDRGPQPQHF